This T cell receptor (beta chain) emerged from a study of blood T cells in healthy people across ages. About the study: There was about one barcoded beta molecule captured by template switching per two T cells. Study-level results: Among long-lived donors, naive CD4+ cells were more numerous and diversity higher than in aged donors. The study found TCR beta diversity correlated strongly with naive T cell percentage. Measured against age, TCR beta diversity per million T cells decreased in a roughly linear manner.

The use of a sample-barcoded 5' primer and a J-beta primer mix characterized a second PCR of roughly 6 to 11 cycles. TCRdb ran MiXCR on the 5' RACE reads and lists one entry per CDR3 protein. This sample has about 970,000 distinct CDR3 sequences; roughly half occur once, and the top ten carry roughly a fifth. Germline lookup yields CDR1 MDHEN and CDR2 SYDVKM. This CDR3 spans 17 amino acids. V shed 3 bases and J 0 bases; nucleotides not matched to a gene: 9. This clonotype came up a few times. Its target is unknown. Sequenced sample: blood. The sequence was obtained from a woman aged 55-69 years in good health. This chain links TRBV28 with TRBJ2-7; 9 bases agree with TRBD2. CDR3 protein: CASSFLPSGRYSYEQYF. CDR3 sequence (DNA): TGTGCCAGCAGTTTTCTCCCCAGCGGGAGGTACTCCTACGAGCAGTACTTC.